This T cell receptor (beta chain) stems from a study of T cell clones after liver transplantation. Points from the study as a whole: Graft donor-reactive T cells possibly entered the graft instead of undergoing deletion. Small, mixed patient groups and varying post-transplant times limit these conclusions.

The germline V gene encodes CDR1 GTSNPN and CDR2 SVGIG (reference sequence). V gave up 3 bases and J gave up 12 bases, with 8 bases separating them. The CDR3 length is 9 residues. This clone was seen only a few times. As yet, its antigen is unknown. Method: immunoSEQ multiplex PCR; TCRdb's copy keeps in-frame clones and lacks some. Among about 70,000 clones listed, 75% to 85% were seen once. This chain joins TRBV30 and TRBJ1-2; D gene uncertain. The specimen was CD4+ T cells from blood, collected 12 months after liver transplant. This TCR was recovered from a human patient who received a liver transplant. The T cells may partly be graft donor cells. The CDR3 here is CAWRLFDTF. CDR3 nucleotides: TGTGCCTGGAGGCTATTCGACACCTTC.